This T cell receptor (beta chain) was recorded in a study of regulatory T cells in long-lasting Graves disease (dated by TCRdb to the early 2020s). The study in broad terms: Antithyroid drugs had been taken for less than 3 months by newly diagnosed Graves' disease patients. Patients with persistent Graves' disease were compared with patients with newly diagnosed Graves' disease using TCR sequencing and RNA sequencing of peripheral blood. The study took place in China and was registered as a clinical trial. A total of roughly 35 samples underwent TCR sequencing: around 13 from persistent and around 20 from newly diagnosed Graves' disease patients. On the study overall, not on this receptor specifically: The authors noted that the small sample size was a limitation that may lower accuracy. Only the TCR beta chain was sequenced and analyzed. Because the primary lesion, thyroid tissue, could not be accessed, the study looked at peripheral blood alone. Persistent disease showed preferential use of TRBV28, TRBJ1-2 and TRBJ2-5, whereas newly diagnosed disease favored TRBV20-1 and TRBJ2-1. Persistent Graves' disease patients showed lower TCR Shannon entropy and fewer highly expanded clones than newly diagnosed patients, suggesting clonal expansion. More public clonotypes were shared among persistent patients (approximately 3,000) than among newly diagnosed patients (over 900).

To prepare the library, multiplex PCR was applied. TCRdb lists the instrument as Illumina HiSeq 4000. CDR3 regions were amplified by Arm-PCR with iRepertoire HTBI primers to construct TCR beta libraries. PCR products were gel purified before sequencing. In the source study's methods: Gene usage analysis of CDR3 amino acid clonotypes relied on the 55 to 80 TRBV and 15 or so TRBJ segments identified across samples. COPE and FqMerger were used to merge filtered high-quality paired reads into contigs. BLAST was used to align contigs to the IMGT TRBV, TRBD and TRBJ reference genes, and CDR3 was defined following IMGT. Any clonotype with a frequency above 0.1% was classified as a highly expanded clone. Shannon entropy was used to measure repertoire diversity, and the Gini coefficient was used to measure V-J evenness. A clonotype was considered public if more than one individual shared it. TCRdb reworked the public reads: Q25 trimming with fastp, MiXCR clone assembly, productive beta chains retained. A single entry per CDR3 protein holds the most common genes and DNA from its merged rows. The V and J calls were not made by the authors but by TCRdb's processing. The sample table lists under 500,000 distinct CDR3 sequences, around 15% of them with a count of one. The ten largest make up 9.5% to 12% of the sample.

From cysteine to phenylalanine, the CDR3 is 14 amino acids long. Left in the record is the CDR3 DNA by itself, 42 bases read in frame from the first base. V is trimmed back by 8 bases and J by 0 bases, and the junction contains 7 bases that no gene match accounts for. For CDR1 and CDR2, the germline V gene lists KGHSH and LQKENI. The sample holds many counts of this clonotype. The antigen this receptor binds is unknown. No base qualities exist here, and no much larger clone lies one base off it. The time point label of this sample denotes: newly diagnosed GD, antithyroid drugs for less than 3 months. For both TCR sequencing and RNA sequencing, RNA was extracted from PBMCs using TRIzol. The diagnosis of Graves' disease followed American Thyroid Association guidelines. The patients came from an endocrinology department in Xi'an, China. Each patient gave 8.5 to 9.5 milliliters of peripheral blood, collected in an EDTA anticoagulant tube. Ficoll Paque Plus density gradient separation was used to isolate PBMCs, and no additional T cell sorting was done. An Agilent 2100 Bioanalyzer and agarose gel were used to check RNA quality, while a NanoDrop 2000 measured RNA concentration.

This sample was also put to use in a study of T cells in Graves' hyperthyroidism and ophthalmopathy. As the second study states: Stable Graves' hyperthyroidism was defined as the absence of progression to ophthalmopathy over 18 months of follow-up. Hyperthyroidism patients were newly diagnosed, with disease duration under 2 months, and aged 18 to 65 years. Any patient with an uncontrolled infection, another autoimmune disease, pregnancy or lactation was excluded. Diagnoses were established on the basis of clinical symptoms, serum thyroxine and TRAb, thyroid ultrasound, and orbital computed tomography. For the first round of RT-PCR on the TCR CDR3, the HTBI primer set was used together with the Qiagen OneStep RT-PCR kit. Most expanded thyroid clonotypes (frequency above 0.001) were also found in blood, which suggests that blood repertoires may mirror thyroid immune responses. Ophthalmopathy was separated from stable hyperthyroidism by a 13 V-J signature model, with around 88% sensitivity and about 81% specificity obtained in cross-validation and 80%/75% obtained in testing. During validation, the model predicted progression to ophthalmopathy a median of approximately 6.5 months ahead of onset, with almost 71% sensitivity and roughly 72% specificity. To identify TCR V-J signatures that set the groups apart, the researchers used a discovery cohort of more than 95 patients, made up of around 40 with Graves' ophthalmopathy and 55 to 65 with stable Graves' hyperthyroidism. Prospective prediction of ophthalmopathy was tested in an independent validation cohort of 18 to 20 hyperthyroidism patients and around 16 patients who later progressed to ophthalmopathy. The roughly 94 discovery patients were randomly divided into training and test sets at a 7:3 ratio. In about 6 Graves' hyperthyroidism patients, the study also compared T-cell repertoires from thyroid tissue with T-cell repertoires from blood. Once sampling was done, hyperthyroidism patients were given methimazole at a starting dose of 30 mg daily, whereas ophthalmopathy patients were given high-dose intravenous methylprednisolone. A second multiplex PCR round built the libraries, followed by size selection and purification. Libraries were sequenced paired-end with 100 bp reads on an Illumina HiSeq2000. Raw data were processed with SOAPnuke, discarding reads with adapters, uncalled bases, mean Phred below 15, or no exact constant-primer or identifier match. COPE v1.2.5 was used to merge high-quality paired reads, and clonotypes were defined as unique nucleotide sequences. MiTCR v1.1 was used to align clonotypes to the IMGT TRBV, TRBD and TRBJ reference segments. Only V-J combinations with frequency above 0.0001, covering 98% to 99.2% of repertoires, were analysed. A TCS score was defined as the ratio of F50 (clonal expansion) to E x V (chaos), with BLOSUM62-based TCRdist applied between CDR3 peptides within each V-J. Welch's t-statistics and random forest reduced roughly 530 V-J features to 10 to 15, which were used in a naive Bayes classifier (R e1071). Sample size was not statistically predetermined, and investigators were not blinded to group allocation. According to the paper, TCR Vbeta CDR3 sequencing was carried out on approximately 140 peripheral blood samples, which came from 40 to 45 ophthalmopathy, under 80 hyperthyroidism and approximately 17 progressor patients.

The sequence was obtained from a woman aged 30 to 39 with Graves disease. Donor details come from another sample of the same person, matched by shared clones. This chain is built from TRBV18 and TRBJ2-7, with TRBD1 identical over 7 junction bases. This specimen consisted of peripheral blood mononuclear cells (PBMCs), obtained at new diagnosis, from a patient treated with antithyroid drugs. CDR3 reads: CASSLTGTSYEQYF. Here is the DNA: TGTGCCAGCAGTCTGACAGGGACCTCCTACGAGCAGTACTTC.